The clone carrying this T cell receptor (beta chain) showed up many times. Its antigen is currently unknown. In germline, CDR1 is SGHRS, CDR2 YFSETQ. The V and J ends lost 4 bases and 4 bases respectively, with 12 bases between them. The CDR3 extends over 13 amino acids. The sample belongs to a study of identical twins. Everyone who gave samples was a healthy Caucasian. General study points: Analyses based on zero insertions could be partly confounded by invariant MAIT and iNKT cells. Memory repertoires lacked the insertion deficit that abundant cord blood beta clonotypes showed.

TCRdb fed the 5' RACE reads into MiXCR, producing one record per CDR3 protein. The sample includes about 240,000 distinct CDR3 sequences, roughly 7.5% of them seen just once. The same data also went into a second study, on yellow fever vaccine responses in identical twins.

Input material: CD8+ T cells sorted from blood. This sequence originates from a woman younger than 30 in good health. The gene calls are TRBV5-1 and TRBJ2-7; D is perhaps TRBD1 (5 bases). The CDR3 loop reads CASSPGSSYEQYF. CDR3 nucleotide sequence: TGCGCCAGCAGCCCAGGGTCTTCTTACGAGCAGTACTTC.